This TCR beta chain was recorded in a study of beta chain features in type 1 diabetes (dated by TCRdb to 2016 to 2018). For the study in its entirety: Patients and healthy donors did not differ in mean age, gender distribution, total cell number or subset yield. A total of under 140,000,000 sorted cells were examined across all samples, and the number of cells per subset was strongly correlated with RNA yield. Whereas all 30 or so donors provided naive and central memory subsets, regulatory and stem cell-like memory subsets were isolated from just 8 patients and about 8 healthy donors. In the study, recently diagnosed type 1 diabetes patients and matched healthy donors were compared on the TCRB repertoires of their sorted circulating CD4+ T cell subsets. Points the paper makes about the study in general: Patients with type 1 diabetes made fewer insertions and deleted more nucleotides at VDJ recombination sites, implying thymic rearrangement abnormalities. A moderate but significant shortening of TCRB CDR3 length was observed in type 1 diabetes patients in all four CD4+ subsets. Naive, central memory and regulatory TCRB repertoires appeared to be more similar among patients than among healthy donors. Because small numbers of individuals were included in the HLA sub-analyses, any influence of HLA type on TCRB rearrangement was left unresolved. PCR might favor shorter templates, but patient and control samples were amplified and corrected together, so any skew would affect both groups equally. Because cDNA rather than genomic DNA was sequenced, highly expressing activated cells could have been over-represented, although no difference in activation and CD3 levels was found between groups.

CDR1 MNHEY and CDR2 SMNVEV are derived from the germline V gene (reference sequence). The germline V end is reduced by 1 base and the J end by 8 bases; junction bases left unmatched: 4. There are 16 amino acids in the CDR3, from cysteine to phenylalanine inclusive. The retained sequence is limited to the CDR3, 48 bases, with the frame set at the first base. This clone came up a few times. This receptor's antigen is unknown. The sample holds no much larger clone one base away, and base qualities are not on file. A single peripheral blood draw of approximately 100 mL on average was collected from each donor into heparinised tubes. Naive, central memory, regulatory and stem cell-like memory CD4+ T cells were sorted on a BD FACSAria II using a panel including CD45RO, CCR7, CD25, CD127, CD95 and CD27. Every sorted population had a purity above 95%. PBMCs were isolated immediately by Lymphoprep density gradient centrifugation and stained directly without culture. So that batch effects would be minimized, each experiment stained and sorted samples in pairs, pairing one healthy donor with one patient.

The entire isolated RNA was reverse transcribed using the High Capacity cDNA Reverse Transcription Kit, and thus expressed TCRB transcripts were sequenced. Naive, central memory and regulatory T cell samples underwent deep immunoSEQ sequencing, averaging about 3.3 million total reads per sample. Sorted cells were lysed in RLT buffer, and RNA was extracted using DNase-treated RNeasy Micro or Mini kits according to cell number. Each cell subset was processed on its own to prevent cross-contamination, while patient and healthy donor samples were processed together. The immunoSEQ multiplex PCR was used to amplify TCRB sequences from cDNA, generating 87-bp fragments that spanned the CDR3 region. Sequencing of the amplicons was done on the Illumina HiSeq platform. The authors' analysis ran thus. Synthetic template baselines were used to correct PCR bias computationally, reads within Hamming distance 2 were collapsed together, and singletons that could not be merged were discarded. By aligning reads against IMGT, V, D and J genes, CDR3 length, and insertions or deletions at six rearrangement sites were assigned. Within each subset, clonotype counts were normalized to sorted cell number, after which true diversity and Gini coefficients were computed with the tcR R package. The overlap coefficient, calculated on TCRB nucleotide sequences, was used to quantify repertoire sharing. Out-of-frame TCRB sequences from naive cells were analyzed to stand in for the pre-selection repertoire. TCRdb took this table from immuneACCESS and kept in-frame rearrangements with V and J called. Such tables lack part of the clones; where checked against another copy, unresolved V genes explain under half of the gap, and the rest is unexplained. D and trimming were read from the DNA, whereas the V and J calls and clone size are those reported in that table. The sample table holds about 900,000 clones, of which under 20% were seen once. 0.02% to 0.025% of the sample is held by the ten biggest clonotypes.

Sequencing input: naive CD4+ T cells from blood. The cell subset or site label here, explained by the study, means: true naive CD4+ T cells. This TCR was recovered from a woman aged 18-30 years in good health. This sequence uses TRBV27 and TRBJ2-1; 14 middle bases align to TRBD2. The base sequence is TGTGCCAGCAGTTTATGGGGGACTAGCGGGAGCTATGAGCAGTTCTTC. Protein translation: CASSLWGTSGSYEQFF.